This TCR beta chain was profiled in a study of T cell responses to AZD1222 COVID-19 vaccine. Using immunoSEQ multiplex PCR, the repertoire was profiled, and TCRdb retains in-frame clones only, with some absent. The table lists over 100,000 clones, about 87% of them singletons, with 8% to 9.5% in the top ten. Germline V gene data show CDR1 as SGHNT and CDR2 as YYREEE (reference sequence). V gave up 0 bases and J gave up 5 bases, with 13 bases separating them. The CDR3 totals 15 residues. The rearrangement joins TRBV5-4 to TRBJ2-3; perhaps TRBD2 as D (5 bases). This receptor was taken from an adult in good health. Material: peripheral blood, obtained on day 0 of AZD1222 vaccination. The CDR3 region has the DNA TGTGCCAGCAGCTTGGCCGGGATAAACGGAGATACGCAGTATTTT. Protein sequence: CASSLAGINGDTQYF.